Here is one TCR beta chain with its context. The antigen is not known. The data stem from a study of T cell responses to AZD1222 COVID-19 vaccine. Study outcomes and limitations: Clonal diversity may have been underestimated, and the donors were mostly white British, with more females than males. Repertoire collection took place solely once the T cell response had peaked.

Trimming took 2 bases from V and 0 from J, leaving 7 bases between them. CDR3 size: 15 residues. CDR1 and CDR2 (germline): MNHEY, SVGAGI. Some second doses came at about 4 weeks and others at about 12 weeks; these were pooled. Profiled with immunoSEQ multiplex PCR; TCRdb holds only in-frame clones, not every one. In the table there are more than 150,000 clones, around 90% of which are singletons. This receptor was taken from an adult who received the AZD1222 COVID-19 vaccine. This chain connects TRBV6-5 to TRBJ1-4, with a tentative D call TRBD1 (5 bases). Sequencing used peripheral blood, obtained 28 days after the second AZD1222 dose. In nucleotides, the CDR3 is TGTGCCAGCAGTTACGGGGGAACAACTAATGAAAAACTGTTTTTT. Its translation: CASSYGGTTNEKLFF.